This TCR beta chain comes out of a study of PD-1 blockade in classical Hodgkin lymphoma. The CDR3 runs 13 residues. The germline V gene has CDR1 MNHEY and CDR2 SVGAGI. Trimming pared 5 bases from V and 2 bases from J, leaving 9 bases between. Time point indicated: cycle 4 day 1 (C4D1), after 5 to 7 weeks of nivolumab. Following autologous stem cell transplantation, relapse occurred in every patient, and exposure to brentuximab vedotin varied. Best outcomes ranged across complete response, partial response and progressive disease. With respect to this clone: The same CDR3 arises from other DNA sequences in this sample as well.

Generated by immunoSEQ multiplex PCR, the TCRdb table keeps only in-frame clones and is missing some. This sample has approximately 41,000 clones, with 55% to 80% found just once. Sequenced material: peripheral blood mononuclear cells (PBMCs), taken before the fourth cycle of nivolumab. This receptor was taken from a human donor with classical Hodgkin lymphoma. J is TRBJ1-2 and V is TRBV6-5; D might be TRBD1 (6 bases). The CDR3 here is CASSPGQNYGYTF. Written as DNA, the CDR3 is TGTGCCAGCAGTCCCGGACAGAACTATGGCTACACCTTC.